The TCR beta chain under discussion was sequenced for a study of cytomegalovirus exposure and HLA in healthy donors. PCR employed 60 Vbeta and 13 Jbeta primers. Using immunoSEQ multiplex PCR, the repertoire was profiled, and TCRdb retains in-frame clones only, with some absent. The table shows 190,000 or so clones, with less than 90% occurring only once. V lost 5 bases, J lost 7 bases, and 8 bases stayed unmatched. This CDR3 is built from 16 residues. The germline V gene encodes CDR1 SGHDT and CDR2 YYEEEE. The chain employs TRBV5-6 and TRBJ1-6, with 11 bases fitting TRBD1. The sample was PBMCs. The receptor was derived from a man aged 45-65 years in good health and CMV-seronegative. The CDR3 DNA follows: TGTGCCAGCAGTCTAGGACAGGGGGCATGGAATTCACCCCTCCACTTT. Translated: CASSLGQGAWNSPLHF.